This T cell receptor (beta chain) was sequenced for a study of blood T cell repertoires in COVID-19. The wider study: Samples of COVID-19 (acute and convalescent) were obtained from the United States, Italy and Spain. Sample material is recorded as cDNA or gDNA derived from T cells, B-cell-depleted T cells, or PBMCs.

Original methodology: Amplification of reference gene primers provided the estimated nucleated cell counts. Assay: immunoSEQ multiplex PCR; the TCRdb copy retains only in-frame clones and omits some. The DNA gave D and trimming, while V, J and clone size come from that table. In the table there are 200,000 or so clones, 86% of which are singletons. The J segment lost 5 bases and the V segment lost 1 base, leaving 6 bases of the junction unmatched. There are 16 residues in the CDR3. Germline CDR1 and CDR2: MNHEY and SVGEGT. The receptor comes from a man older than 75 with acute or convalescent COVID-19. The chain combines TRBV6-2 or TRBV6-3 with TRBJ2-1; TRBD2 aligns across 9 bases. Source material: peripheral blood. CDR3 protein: CASSYYLAGPNNEQFF. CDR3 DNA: TGTGCCAGCAGTTACTACCTAGCGGGACCAAACAATGAGCAGTTCTTC.